In this sample, the clone carrying this TCR beta chain turned up a few times. Its target is unknown. The entry originates in a study of response to subunit inactivated influenza vaccine. There are 16 residues in the CDR3. Trimming took 7 bases from V and 0 from J, leaving 16 bases between them. One entry per CDR3 protein, called by TCRdb with MiXCR from the RT-PCR reads. Among under 950,000 distinct CDR3 sequences listed, around 20% were seen once. Study outcomes and limitations: New T cells are recruited in small numbers by each seasonal influenza vaccination, according to the authors' suggestion.

The receptor was derived from a middle-aged man who received an inactivated influenza vaccine. The sequenced sample was PBMCs from blood, obtained roughly 5 days after vaccination. V is TRBV12-3 or TRBV12-4 and J is TRBJ2-4, with D perhaps TRBD1 or TRBD2 (7 bases each). The DNA for the CDR3 is TGTGCCAGCACCAGGGGGGGGACAAGAGCCAAAAACATTCAGTACTTC. Protein product: CASTRGGTRAKNIQYF.